These T cell receptor beta chains were read from a single sample in a study of shared clonotypes between healthy human individuals. TCRdb's copy holds only in-frame clones and misses some; the assay was immunoSEQ multiplex PCR. The sample yields approximately 2.1 million clones, 90% to 95% seen once. The specimen sequenced was naive CD4+ T cells from PBMCs. These TCRs come from a man in his late teens or twenties in good health. Some clones in this sample may be carry-over from other donors' samples. Each CDR3 is given with its conserved first and last residue. D genes are given only for firm matches. Only part of the rows carry a size: once, few, many, or a class if the clone is expanded.

CDR3nt: TGTGCCAGCAGCTCACCCCCCGGACAGGGGGCCCCCGGAACGAACACCGGGGAGCTGTTTTTT; CDR3aa: CASSSPPGQGAPGTNTGELFF; len: 21; d_gene: TRBD1; j_gene: TRBJ2-2; abundance: .; v_gene: TRBV28
CDR3nt: TGTGCCAGTAGTAATCTGACAGTCATGAACACTGAAGCTTTCTTT; CDR3aa: CASSNLTVMNTEAFF; len: 15; d_gene: .; j_gene: TRBJ1-1; abundance: .; v_gene: TRBV19
CDR3nt: TGTGCCAGCAGCCCCGGGATAGGGGTTGATCGGACTGAAGCTTTCTTT; CDR3aa: CASSPGIGVDRTEAFF; len: 16; d_gene: .; j_gene: TRBJ1-1; abundance: few; v_gene: TRBV7-3
CDR3nt: TGTGCCAGTAGTATGGTACGCGATGGGGGCGACGAGCAGTACTTC; CDR3aa: CASSMVRDGGDEQYF; len: 15; d_gene: .; j_gene: TRBJ2-7; abundance: .; v_gene: TRBV19
CDR3nt: TGTGCCTGGAACCAATACACCGGGACTCCTTCCTACGAGCAGTACTTC; CDR3aa: CAWNQYTGTPSYEQYF; len: 16; d_gene: .; j_gene: TRBJ2-7; abundance: once; v_gene: TRBV30
CDR3nt: TGTGCCAGCAGCACCGGACAGGGGGCGCGGGGCACTGAAGCTTTCTTT; CDR3aa: CASSTGQGARGTEAFF; len: 16; d_gene: TRBD1; j_gene: TRBJ1-1; abundance: .; v_gene: TRBV5-6
CDR3nt: TGCGCCAGCAGCTTGGTGCCCTCTGAAAAACTGTTTTTT; CDR3aa: CASSLVPSEKLFF; len: 13; d_gene: .; j_gene: TRBJ1-4; abundance: .; v_gene: TRBV5-1
CDR3nt: TGTGCCAGCAGCTCCTTCGGCGGAGACACCATATATTTT; CDR3aa: CASSSFGGDTIYF; len: 13; d_gene: .; j_gene: TRBJ1-3; abundance: .; v_gene: TRBV5-4
CDR3nt: TGTGCCAGCAGCTTAGGGCTAGCGGGAAGCGAGCAGTACTTC; CDR3aa: CASSLGLAGSEQYF; len: 14; d_gene: TRBD2; j_gene: TRBJ2-7; abundance: once; v_gene: TRBV11-2
CDR3nt: TGTGCCAGCAGGATACAGGGTCGGGGCACTGAAGCTTTCTTT; CDR3aa: CASRIQGRGTEAFF; len: 14; d_gene: .; j_gene: TRBJ1-1; abundance: once; v_gene: TRBV11-2
CDR3nt: TGCGCCAGCAGCGTCCGTACTAGCGGCGCCTACGAGCAGTACTTC; CDR3aa: CASSVRTSGAYEQYF; len: 15; d_gene: TRBD2; j_gene: TRBJ2-7; abundance: .; v_gene: TRBV5-1
CDR3nt: TGTGCCAGCAGCCTCTCGGGGGCAGGGCCCTACGAGCAGTACTTC; CDR3aa: CASSLSGAGPYEQYF; len: 15; d_gene: .; j_gene: TRBJ2-7; abundance: .; v_gene: TRBV7-6
CDR3nt: TGTGCCAGCAGTTTACTTCCTAGCGGGAGAAGAACAGATACGCAGTATTTT; CDR3aa: CASSLLPSGRRTDTQYF; len: 17; d_gene: TRBD2; j_gene: TRBJ2-3; abundance: .; v_gene: TRBV28
CDR3nt: TGTGCCTGGACCCCGATCTCGACTAGCGGGACCTCGGTGTACTTC; CDR3aa: CAWTPISTSGTSVYF; len: 15; d_gene: TRBD2; j_gene: TRBJ2-7; abundance: .; v_gene: TRBV30
CDR3nt: TGTGCCAGCAGTTCCCCCCAGACCGCTAACTATGGCTACACCTTC; CDR3aa: CASSSPQTANYGYTF; len: 15; d_gene: .; j_gene: TRBJ1-2; abundance: .; v_gene: TRBV28
CDR3nt: TGTGCCAGCAGCGTCACTACAGCCCCCGCCTACGAGCAGTACTTC; CDR3aa: CASSVTTAPAYEQYF; len: 15; d_gene: .; j_gene: TRBJ2-7; abundance: .; v_gene: TRBV9
CDR3nt: TGTGCCAGCAGCCAAGACTGGCGGGAGGTGGGCACAGATACGCAGTATTTT; CDR3aa: CASSQDWREVGTDTQYF; len: 17; d_gene: TRBD2; j_gene: TRBJ2-3; abundance: .; v_gene: TRBV14
CDR3nt: TGTGCCAGCAGTTATAAGGATACGCAGTATTTT; CDR3aa: CASSYKDTQYF; len: 11; d_gene: .; j_gene: TRBJ2-3; abundance: few; v_gene: TRBV6-5
CDR3nt: TGTGCCAGCAGCTTCGGGACAGGGGAGGGTGAAGCTTTCTTT; CDR3aa: CASSFGTGEGEAFF; len: 14; d_gene: TRBD1; j_gene: TRBJ1-1; abundance: .; v_gene: TRBV7-9
CDR3nt: TGTGCCAGCAGTCGGATCACTTTGGGACAGGGTAGCTATGGCTACACCTTC; CDR3aa: CASSRITLGQGSYGYTF; len: 17; d_gene: TRBD1; j_gene: TRBJ1-2; abundance: .; v_gene: TRBV28
CDR3nt: TGTGCCAGCAGCCAACGGGCAGATTCTAGCACAGATACGCAGTATTTT; CDR3aa: CASSQRADSSTDTQYF; len: 16; d_gene: .; j_gene: TRBJ2-3; abundance: .; v_gene: TRBV7-9
CDR3nt: TGTGCCAGCAGCTTCCGATCCGGCACAGATACGCAGTATTTT; CDR3aa: CASSFRSGTDTQYF; len: 14; d_gene: .; j_gene: TRBJ2-3; abundance: .; v_gene: TRBV2
CDR3nt: TGTGCCAGCAGCACGGCAGCGGGAGGTGATACGCAGTATTTT; CDR3aa: CASSTAAGGDTQYF; len: 14; d_gene: TRBD2; j_gene: TRBJ2-3; abundance: .; v_gene: TRBV9
CDR3nt: TGTGCCAGCAGTCAAAGGGGGACTAGCGGGAGAAGCGAGCAGTACTTC; CDR3aa: CASSQRGTSGRSEQYF; len: 16; d_gene: TRBD2; j_gene: TRBJ2-7; abundance: .; v_gene: TRBV27
CDR3nt: TGTGCCAGCTCCCGGACTAGCGGGGTTAGCTCCTACGAGCAGTACTTC; CDR3aa: CASSRTSGVSSYEQYF; len: 16; d_gene: TRBD2; j_gene: TRBJ2-7; abundance: .; v_gene: TRBV7-9
CDR3nt: TGTGCCAGCTCACCCCACCGGGACAGTCCTCCGTCCCCCACTGAAGCTTTCTTT; CDR3aa: CASSPHRDSPPSPTEAFF; len: 18; d_gene: TRBD1; j_gene: TRBJ1-1; abundance: .; v_gene: TRBV18
CDR3nt: TGTGCCAGCAGCTTTAGCCCCCGATCAGATGGCTATGGCTACACCTTC; CDR3aa: CASSFSPRSDGYGYTF; len: 16; d_gene: .; j_gene: TRBJ1-2; abundance: .; v_gene: TRBV9
CDR3nt: TGTGCCAGCAGTGCCCTGACCGTCACAGATACGCAGTATTTT; CDR3aa: CASSALTVTDTQYF; len: 14; d_gene: .; j_gene: TRBJ2-3; abundance: .; v_gene: TRBV2
CDR3nt: TGCGCCAGCAGCCCCCCCCGGGACCACACTGAAGCTTTCTTT; CDR3aa: CASSPPRDHTEAFF; len: 14; d_gene: .; j_gene: TRBJ1-1; abundance: .; v_gene: TRBV4-1
CDR3nt: TGTGCCAGCAGGAAGGACAGGGGTTCCCCAACCTACGAGCAGTACTTC; CDR3aa: CASRKDRGSPTYEQYF; len: 16; d_gene: TRBD1; j_gene: TRBJ2-7; abundance: .; v_gene: TRBV2
CDR3nt: TGTGCCAGCAGTGGGCTAGCAAGGGAGGAGCTGTTTTTT; CDR3aa: CASSGLAREELFF; len: 13; d_gene: .; j_gene: TRBJ2-2; abundance: few; v_gene: TRBV2
CDR3nt: TGTGCCAGCAGCCTCCGGGTAGCGGGAGGGCCTCGGGAGCTGTTTTTT; CDR3aa: CASSLRVAGGPRELFF; len: 16; d_gene: TRBD2; j_gene: TRBJ2-2; abundance: .; v_gene: TRBV7-3
CDR3nt: TGTGCCAGCAGTCCCCCTGGGGGGGAAGAACTGTTTTTT; CDR3aa: CASSPPGGEELFF; len: 13; d_gene: .; j_gene: TRBJ1-4; abundance: .; v_gene: TRBV6-5
CDR3nt: TGTGCCAGCAGCCCGACGGGACTAGCGGGAGAGGGAGATACGCAGTATTTT; CDR3aa: CASSPTGLAGEGDTQYF; len: 17; d_gene: TRBD2; j_gene: TRBJ2-3; abundance: once; v_gene: TRBV7-8
CDR3nt: TGTGCCGGAAGCAATCAGCCCCAGCATTTT; CDR3aa: CAGSNQPQHF; len: 10; d_gene: .; j_gene: TRBJ1-5; abundance: .; v_gene: TRBV6-5
CDR3nt: TGTGCCAGCAGTCCGGTCCCGGGACAGGGGACGCGGGAGCTGTTTTTT; CDR3aa: CASSPVPGQGTRELFF; len: 16; d_gene: TRBD1; j_gene: TRBJ2-2; abundance: .; v_gene: TRBV27
CDR3nt: TGTGCCAGCAGCGCTACGGGGACCGAGCAGCCCCAGCATTTT; CDR3aa: CASSATGTEQPQHF; len: 14; d_gene: .; j_gene: TRBJ1-5; abundance: .; v_gene: TRBV9